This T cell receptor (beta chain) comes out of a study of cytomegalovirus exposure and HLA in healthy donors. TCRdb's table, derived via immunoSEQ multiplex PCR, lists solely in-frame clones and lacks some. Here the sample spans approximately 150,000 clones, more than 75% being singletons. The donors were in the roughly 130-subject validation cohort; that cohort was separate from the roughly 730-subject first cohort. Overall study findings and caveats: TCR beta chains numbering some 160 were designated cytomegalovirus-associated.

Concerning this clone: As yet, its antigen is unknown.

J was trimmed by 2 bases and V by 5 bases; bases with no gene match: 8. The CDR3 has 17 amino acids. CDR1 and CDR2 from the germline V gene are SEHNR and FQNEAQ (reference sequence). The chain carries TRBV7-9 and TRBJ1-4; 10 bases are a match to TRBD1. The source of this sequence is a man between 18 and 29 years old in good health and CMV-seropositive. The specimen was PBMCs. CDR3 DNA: TGTGCCAGCAGCATCGGACAGGGGGATATGACTAATGAAAAACTGTTTTTT. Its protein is CASSIGQGDMTNEKLFF. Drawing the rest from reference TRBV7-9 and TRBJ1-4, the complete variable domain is DTGVSQNPRHKITKRGQNVTFRCDPISEHNRLYWYRQTLGQGPEFLTYFQNEAQLEKSRLLSDRFSAERPKGSFSTLEIQRTEQGDSAMYLCASSIGQGDMTNEKLFFGSGTQLSVL.